This TCR beta chain was captured in a study of blood T cell repertoires in COVID-19 (dated by TCRdb to about 2020). For the wider study: Collaborator samples came from the United States, Italy and Spain and covered acute and convalescent phases of COVID-19. The prospective study material was composed of cDNA or gDNA derived from T cells, B-cell-depleted T cells, or PBMCs. Deeply sampled blood TCRbeta repertoires from subjects exposed to, actively infected with, or recovered from COVID-19 were included in the dataset. A freely available public database, intended as a resource for researchers studying the immune response to SARS-CoV-2, is where the repertoires were released. The samples were drawn from the first 160 participants of the ongoing ImmuneRACE study and from some 1,300 subjects provided by 6 global collaborators. A de-identified subject ID, COVID-19 status, age in years and sex were almost always included in the sample metadata. HLA class I and class II types, where available, came from metadata supplied by the sample provider rather than from assay-based typing.

This clone was counted a few times. Its antigen is not yet known. Nothing much larger sits one base from this clone, and base qualities are not available. General study outcomes and caveats: The amount of clinical and demographic metadata varied by source and participant and was provided uncurated.

Samples from volunteer blood donors who had recovered from COVID-19 were contributed by a second Seattle source. Each collaborating institution followed its own protocols to collect whole blood in K2EDTA tubes. For TCRbeta analysis, collaborators shipped samples in one of three forms: frozen whole blood, isolated PBMCs, or DNA extracted from either of those sample types. TCRbeta CDR3 regions were amplified from genomic DNA using the immunoSEQ Assay, a bias-controlled multiplex PCR. Per the authors' processing: The number of nucleated cells in each sample was estimated from the amplification of reference gene primers within the assay. To quantify the absolute abundance of each unique TCRbeta CDR3 rearrangement, sequence reads were collapsed and filtered. For each sample, productive Simpson clonality was calculated by taking the square root of Simpson's diversity index across productive rearrangements. TCRdb took over this immuneACCESS table, retaining in-frame rearrangements with V and J assigned. Such tables are incomplete; in checked studies, under half of the missing clones stem from an unresolved V gene, and the remainder is unexplained. V, J and clone size are those of that table, while D and trimming were read from the DNA. This sample gives fewer than 200,000 clones in total; 70% to 90% of them show up just once. The ten top clones hold less than 9% of the sample.

The germline V gene yields SNHLY for CDR1 and FYNNEI for CDR2. Including cysteine and phenylalanine, the CDR3 has 12 amino acids. The read is trimmed to its CDR3 DNA, 36 bases read in frame from base 1. V is reduced by 4 bases and J by 4 bases, leaving a spacing of 7 bases between them. This clonotype originated in a man aged 40-49 years who had recovered from COVID-19. The sequence joins TRBV2 to TRBJ1-2, with the D gene call left open. The sample comprised peripheral blood. CDR3 reads: CASSVQFYGYTF. The nucleotide sequence reads TGTGCCAGCAGTGTGCAGTTCTATGGCTACACCTTC.